The 14 T cell receptor beta chains reported below all come from one sample, sequenced in a study of blood T cell repertoires in COVID-19. TCRdb's copy holds only in-frame clones and misses some; the assay was immunoSEQ multiplex PCR. The sample has about 59,000 clones, 75% to 95% seen once. The source material was peripheral blood. The receptor source for this set is an older man with acute or convalescent COVID-19.

The chain uses TRBV14 and TRBJ1-5, with TRBD1 identical over 9 bases. Germline V gene data show CDR1 as SGHDN and CDR2 as FVKESK. CDR3 length: 16 residues. V shed 2 bases, J shed 7 bases, and the junction held 9 bases outside the gene matches. The CDR3 DNA reads as TGTGCCAGCAGCCAATGCCCGACAGGGGGGAGCCAGCCCCAGCATTTT. Translated, it gives CASSQCPTGGSQPQHF.

The V gene is TRBV7-8, the J gene TRBJ1-3; 8 bases fit TRBD1. V shed 1 base and J 4 bases; nucleotides not matched to a gene: 6. Germline-derived CDR1 and CDR2 are SGHVS and FQNEAQ. This CDR3 has 16 amino acids. CDR3 region: CASSLGAGGDGNTIYF. The CDR3 DNA follows: TGTGCCAGCAGCTTAGGGGCAGGGGGCGACGGAAACACCATATATTTT. Full variable domain (remainder filled in from reference TRBV7-8 and TRBJ1-3): GAGVSQSPRYKVAKRGQDVALRCDPISGHVSLFWYQQALGQGPEFLTYFQNEAQLDKSGLPSDRFFAERPEGSVSTLKIQRTQQEDSAVYLCASSLGAGGDGNTIYFGEGSWLTVV.

This clone came up once. CDR3 DNA: TGTGCCAGCAGTTTAGTTCGGGGTTCTGGGCAGTTCTTC. Its translation: CASSLVRGSGQFF. V usage is TRBV12-3 or TRBV12-4 and J usage is TRBJ2-1; possible D gene TRBD2, 5 bases. The CDR3 is 13 residues long. Trimming left V 1 base short and J 12 bases short, with 13 bases between.

The V gene is TRBV28, the J gene TRBJ2-7; D ambiguous. This CDR3 has 12 amino acids. CDR1 MDHEN and CDR2 SYDVKM come from the germline V gene. Trimming removed 5 bases at V and 7 bases at J, with 12 bases between. CDR3 coding DNA: TGTGCCAGCAGTCTTCAACCCCGGGAGCAGTACTTC. It encodes CASSLQPREQYF.

The chain uses TRBV18 and TRBJ2-3, with 7 positions matching TRBD2. The CDR3 extends over 15 amino acids. After removal of 4 bases from V and 0 bases from J, the junction contained 4 bases not matched to a gene. Germline CDR1 is KGHSH and CDR2 is LQKENI. The CDR3 loop is CASSLTSVSTDTQYF. The CDR3 coding sequence is TGTGCCAGCTCACTCACTAGCGTTAGCACAGATACGCAGTATTTT.

The chain links TRBV2 to TRBJ2-1; D is uncertain. The V end lost 4 bases, the J end lost 4 bases, and 5 bases lay between the germline ends. The CDR3 covers 12 residues. Per germline, CDR1 SNHLY and CDR2 FYNNEI. CDR3 protein: CASSVQYNEQFF. CDR3 sequence (DNA): TGTGCCAGCAGTGTACAATACAATGAGCAGTTCTTC.

This clone was detected a few times. The chain employs TRBV5-6 and TRBJ2-2; TRBD1 might be the D (5 bases). CDR3 length: 14 amino acids. V lost 4 bases and J lost 6, with 13 bases in between. Germline V gene data show CDR1 as SGHDT and CDR2 as YYEEEE. The CDR3 DNA is TGTGCCAGCAGCGTACCGACAGAATCCGGGGAGCTGTTTTTT. Its protein is CASSVPTESGELFF. The whole variable domain, filled in from reference TRBV5-6 and TRBJ2-2, reads DAGVTQSPTHLIKTRGQQVTLRCSPKSGHDTVSWYQQALGQGPQFIFQYYEEEERQRGNFPDRFSGHQFPNYSSELNVNALLLGDSALYLCASSVPTESGELFFGEGSRLTVL.

This clone was detected only a few times. This chain's CDR3 is CASSQEAEGWSNQPQHF. The DNA for the CDR3 is TGCGCCAGCAGCCAAGAGGCAGAGGGATGGAGCAATCAGCCCCAGCATTTT. This chain connects TRBV4-1 to TRBJ1-5; no reliable D call. Trimming removed 0 bases at V and 1 base at J, with 13 bases between. Germline CDR1 is MGHRA and CDR2 is YSYEKL. CDR3 length equals 17 residues.

V usage is TRBV6-5 and J usage is TRBJ2-7, with TRBD1 identical over 12 bases. The CDR3 spans 15 residues. The germline gives CDR1 MNHEY, CDR2 SVGAGI. V dropped 6 bases and J dropped 4; count of bases not matched to a gene: 7. This chain's CDR3 is CASRGDRGRIYEQYF. The DNA of the CDR3 is TGTGCCAGCAGGGGGGACAGGGGGCGAATATACGAGCAGTACTTC.

The J gene is TRBJ2-5, the V gene TRBV6-6; 10 bases fit TRBD1. The germline gives CDR1 MNHNY, CDR2 SVGAGI (reference sequence). J lost 2 bases, V lost 2 bases, and 5 bases had no gene match. CDR3 size: 16 residues. The CDR3 spells CASSYGGTGEQETQYF. CDR3 nucleotides: TGTGCCAGCAGTTACGGGGGGACAGGGGAACAAGAGACCCAGTACTTC.

V gene TRBV6-5 combines with J gene TRBJ1-2; no clear D gene. The CDR3 has 15 residues. V was trimmed by 7 bases and J by 6 bases, leaving 21 bases between them. In germline, CDR1 is MNHEY, CDR2 SVGAGI. CDR3 amino acids: CASIISGSGGNGYTF. CDR3 nucleotide sequence: TGTGCCAGCATTATCAGTGGATCCGGCGGCAATGGCTACACCTTC.

Comments on this clone: Distinct nucleotide sequences in the sample also encode this CDR3. This chain links TRBV5-1 with TRBJ2-2; 11 nucleotides match TRBD1. V was pared by 4 bases and J by 5 bases, with 4 bases of the junction left unmatched. Germline CDR1 reads SGHRS; CDR2 reads YFSETQ. This CDR3 contains 15 residues. This CDR3 is CASSPGTGGTGELFF. The CDR3 DNA reads TGCGCCAGCAGCCCCGGGACAGGGGGGACCGGGGAGCTGTTTTTT.

The chain employs TRBV7-9 and TRBJ2-4, with D possibly being TRBD2 (6 bases). CDR3 length: 17 residues. Trimming stripped 2 bases from V and 7 bases from J, with 21 bases between. Per the germline V gene, CDR1 is SEHNR and CDR2 is FQNEAQ (reference sequence). For the CDR3, the DNA is TGTGCCAGCAGCTTAATTGTGTCATCGAGTGGGGGGAACATTCAGTACTTC. It codes for CASSLIVSSSGGNIQYF.

This chain joins TRBV5-1 and TRBJ2-7, with TRBD1 matching over 10 bases. Germline V gene data show CDR1 as SGHRS and CDR2 as YFSETQ. The ends lost 4 bases at V and 3 bases at J; junction bases unmatched: 10. CDR3 size: 16 residues. The CDR3 DNA follows: TGCGCCAGCAGCCCACCGGGACAGGGGATAGTCTACGAGCAGTACTTC. Protein product: CASSPPGQGIVYEQYF.